This TCR beta chain is drawn from a study of immune evolution from preneoplasia to lung adenocarcinoma. In the study overall: HLA loss of heterozygosity: about 7% AIS, over 12% MIA, roughly 30% ADC, none AAH. Study-wide results and caveats: Top clone share appeared to fall from AAH through AIS, MIA, adenocarcinoma.

A remark on this clone: Its antigen is currently unknown.

Resections took place in Japan or China from about 2014 to 2017. Histologic diagnosis was independently verified by two lung pathologists. Germline CDR1 reads MNHEY; CDR2 reads SVGAGI. The CDR3 loop spans 15 amino acids. J was trimmed by 2 bases and V by 6 bases; bases with no gene match: 4. TCRdb keeps only in-frame clones here, not all; method: immunoSEQ multiplex PCR. Of 7,000 to 9,000 clones listed, 75% to 85% are singletons. The receptor was isolated from a person aged 40 to 49 with lung adenocarcinoma. The sample taken for sequencing was FFPE invasive lung adenocarcinoma tissue. This chain links TRBV6-5 with TRBJ1-3, with 10 bases identical to TRBD1. The CDR3 loop is CASSRQGATGNTIYF. The CDR3 DNA reads as TGTGCCAGCAGCCGACAGGGGGCCACTGGAAACACCATATATTTT.